In this sample, the clone carrying this T cell receptor (beta chain) turned up a few times. As yet, its antigen is unknown. The data were taken from a study of regulatory T cells in long-lasting Graves disease. Specified time point: newly diagnosed GD, antithyroid drugs for less than 3 months. There was RNA extracted from PBMCs, and the TCR library was made from it. TCR beta libraries were built with iRepertoire HTBI primers and Arm-PCR of CDR3 regions. One entry per CDR3 protein, called by TCRdb with MiXCR from the multiplex PCR reads. The table includes about 320,000 distinct CDR3 sequences, over 15% detected once. Study-level findings and limits: Possibly, too few samples lowered accuracy. Persistent disease preferred TRBV28, TRBJ1-2 and TRBJ2-5. Peripheral blood alone, not thyroid tissue, underwent study.

The CDR3 loop spans 14 amino acids. Trimming at V came to 5 bases and at J to 5 bases, leaving 6 bases not matched to a gene. CDR1 and CDR2 (germline): MNHNS, SASEGT. The sample in question was peripheral blood mononuclear cells (PBMCs), obtained at new diagnosis, from a patient treated with antithyroid drugs. The rearrangement links TRBV6-1 to TRBJ2-1, with 7 positions matching TRBD1. The TCR comes from a female donor with Graves disease. The DNA of the CDR3 is TGTGCCAGCAGTCCGGGACAGAAGAACAATGAGCAGTTCTTC. It yields the protein CASSPGQKNNEQFF.